This TCR beta chain was sequenced for a study of identical twins. Losses at the gene ends were 1 base for V and 4 bases for J; bases not matched to a gene: 6. In germline, CDR1 is LNHNV, CDR2 YYDKDF (reference sequence). The CDR3 extends over 16 amino acids. This clonotype was counted a few times. TCRdb re-analysed the 5' RACE reads in MiXCR, keeping a single row per CDR3 protein. Here the sample spans approximately 190,000 distinct CDR3 sequences, 15% being singletons. These data also formed part of another study, on T cells expressing NK-cell markers. This second study notes: Each TCR beta repertoire originated in sorted T cells that were CD3+CD56+NKG2C+, CD3+CD56+NKG2C- or CD3+CD56-NKG2C+.

The genes are TRBV15 and TRBJ2-2; 7 bases fit TRBD2. The receptor comes from a woman aged 18-29 years in good health. Sample: CD8+ T cells sorted from blood. The CDR3 here is CATSRVGLGITGELFF. The CDR3, as DNA: TGTGCCACCAGCAGAGTAGGACTAGGAATCACCGGGGAGCTGTTTTTT.